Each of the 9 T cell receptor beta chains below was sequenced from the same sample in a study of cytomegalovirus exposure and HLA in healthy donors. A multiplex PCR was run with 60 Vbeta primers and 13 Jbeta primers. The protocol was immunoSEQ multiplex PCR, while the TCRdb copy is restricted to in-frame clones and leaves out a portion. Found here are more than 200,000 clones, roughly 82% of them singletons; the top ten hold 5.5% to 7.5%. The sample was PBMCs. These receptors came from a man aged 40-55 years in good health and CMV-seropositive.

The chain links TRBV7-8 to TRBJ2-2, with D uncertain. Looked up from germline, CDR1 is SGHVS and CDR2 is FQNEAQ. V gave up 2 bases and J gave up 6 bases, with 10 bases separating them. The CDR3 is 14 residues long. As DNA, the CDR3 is TGTGCCAGCAGCTTAAAGTTTCCGGCCGGGGAGCTGTTTTTT. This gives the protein CASSLKFPAGELFF. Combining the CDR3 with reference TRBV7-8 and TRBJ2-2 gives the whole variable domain GAGVSQSPRYKVAKRGQDVALRCDPISGHVSLFWYQQALGQGPEFLTYFQNEAQLDKSGLPSDRFFAERPEGSVSTLKIQRTQQEDSAVYLCASSLKFPAGELFFGEGSRLTVL.

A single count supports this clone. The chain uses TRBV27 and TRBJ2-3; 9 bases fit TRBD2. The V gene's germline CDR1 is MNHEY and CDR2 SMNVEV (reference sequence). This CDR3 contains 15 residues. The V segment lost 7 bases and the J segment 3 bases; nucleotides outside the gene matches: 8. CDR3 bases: TGTGCCAGCACTAGTAGCGGGAGTTTAACAGATACGCAGTATTTT. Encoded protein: CASTSSGSLTDTQYF.

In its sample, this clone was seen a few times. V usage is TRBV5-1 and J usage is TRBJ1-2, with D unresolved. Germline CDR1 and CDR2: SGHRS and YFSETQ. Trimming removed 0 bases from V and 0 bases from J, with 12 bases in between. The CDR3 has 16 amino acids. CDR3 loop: CASSLEERTANYGYTF. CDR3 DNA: TGCGCCAGCAGCTTGGAAGAGCGAACGGCTAACTATGGCTACACCTTC.

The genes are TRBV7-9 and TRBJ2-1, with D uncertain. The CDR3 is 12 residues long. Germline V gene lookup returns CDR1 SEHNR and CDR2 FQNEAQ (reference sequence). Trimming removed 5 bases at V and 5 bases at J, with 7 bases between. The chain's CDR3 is CASSELDNEQFF. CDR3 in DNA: TGTGCCAGCAGCGAGCTGGACAATGAGCAGTTCTTC.

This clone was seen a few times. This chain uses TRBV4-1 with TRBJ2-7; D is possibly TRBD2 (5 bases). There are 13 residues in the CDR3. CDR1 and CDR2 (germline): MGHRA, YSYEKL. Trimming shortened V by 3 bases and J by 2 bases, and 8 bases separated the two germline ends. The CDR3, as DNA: TGCGCCAGCAGCCACGGAGGAGCCTACGAGCAGTACTTC. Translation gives CASSHGGAYEQYF.

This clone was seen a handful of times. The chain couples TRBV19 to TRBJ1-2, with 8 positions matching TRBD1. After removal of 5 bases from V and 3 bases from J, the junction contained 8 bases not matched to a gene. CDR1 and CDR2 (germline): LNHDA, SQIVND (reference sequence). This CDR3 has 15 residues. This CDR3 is CASSAFPQGDYGYTF. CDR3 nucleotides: TGTGCCAGTAGTGCCTTTCCACAGGGGGACTATGGCTACACCTTC.

For the CDR3, the DNA is TGCAGCGTCGGGAAGGGCAGCAATCAGCCCCAGCATTTT. Translating gives CSVGKGSNQPQHF. The chain is built from TRBV29-1 and TRBJ1-5; D unclear. Deletions cut 6 bases from V and 1 base from J, with 10 bases between. The CDR3 contains 13 residues. Germline V gives CDR1 SQVTM, CDR2 ANQGSEA.

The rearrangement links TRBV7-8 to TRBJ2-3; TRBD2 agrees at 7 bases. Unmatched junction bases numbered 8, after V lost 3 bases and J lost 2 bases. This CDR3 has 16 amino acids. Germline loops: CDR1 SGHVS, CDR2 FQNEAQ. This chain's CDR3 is CASSFTKRDDTDTQYF. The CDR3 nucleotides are TGTGCCAGCAGCTTTACAAAGCGGGACGACACAGATACGCAGTATTTT.

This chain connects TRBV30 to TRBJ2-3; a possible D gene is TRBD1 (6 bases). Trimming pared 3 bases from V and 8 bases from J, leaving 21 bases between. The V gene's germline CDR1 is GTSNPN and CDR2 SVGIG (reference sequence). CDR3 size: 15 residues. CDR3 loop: CAWRRKGDPKGTQYF. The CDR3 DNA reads TGTGCCTGGAGGAGAAAGGGGGACCCTAAAGGTACGCAGTATTTT. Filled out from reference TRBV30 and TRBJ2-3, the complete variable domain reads SQTIHQWPATLVQPVGSPLSLECTVEGTSNPNLYWYRQAAGRGLQLLFYSVGIGQISSEVPQNLSASRPQDRQFILSSKKLLLSDSGFYLCAWRRKGDPKGTQYFGPGTRLTVL.